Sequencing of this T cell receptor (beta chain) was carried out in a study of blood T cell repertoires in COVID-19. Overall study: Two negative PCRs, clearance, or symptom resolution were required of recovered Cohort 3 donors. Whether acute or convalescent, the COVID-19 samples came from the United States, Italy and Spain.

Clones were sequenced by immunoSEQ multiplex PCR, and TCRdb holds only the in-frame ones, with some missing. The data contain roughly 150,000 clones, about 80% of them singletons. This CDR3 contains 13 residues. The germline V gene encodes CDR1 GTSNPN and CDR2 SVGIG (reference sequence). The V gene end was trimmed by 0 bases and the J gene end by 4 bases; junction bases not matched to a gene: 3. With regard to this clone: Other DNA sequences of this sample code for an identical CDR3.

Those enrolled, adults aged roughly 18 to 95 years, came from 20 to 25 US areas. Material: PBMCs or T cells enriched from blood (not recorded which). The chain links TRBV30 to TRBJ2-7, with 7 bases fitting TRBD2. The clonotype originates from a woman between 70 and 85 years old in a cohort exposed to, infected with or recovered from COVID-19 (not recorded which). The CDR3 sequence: CAWSVQGGYEQYF. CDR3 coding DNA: TGTGCCTGGAGTGTCCAGGGAGGGTACGAGCAGTACTTC.